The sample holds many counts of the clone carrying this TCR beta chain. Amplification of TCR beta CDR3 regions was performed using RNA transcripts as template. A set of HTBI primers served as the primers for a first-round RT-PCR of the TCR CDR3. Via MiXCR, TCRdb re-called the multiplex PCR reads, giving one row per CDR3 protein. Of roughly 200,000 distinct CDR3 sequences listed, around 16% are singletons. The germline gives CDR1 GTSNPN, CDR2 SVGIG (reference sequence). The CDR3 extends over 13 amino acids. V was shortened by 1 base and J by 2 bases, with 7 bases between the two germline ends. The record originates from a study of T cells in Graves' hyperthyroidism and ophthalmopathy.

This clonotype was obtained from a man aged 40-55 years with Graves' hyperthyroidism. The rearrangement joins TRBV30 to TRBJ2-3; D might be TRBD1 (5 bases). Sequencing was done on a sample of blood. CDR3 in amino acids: CAWSAGSTDTQYF. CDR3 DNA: TGTGCCTGGAGTGCAGGGTCCACAGATACGCAGTATTTT.